The rows below give T cell receptor beta chains drawn from one sample of a study of OX40 agonist ivuxolimab in advanced cancers. The method was immunoSEQ multiplex PCR; TCRdb's version includes in-frame clones alone and lacks a portion of them. The sample has more than 50,000 clones, 85% seen once. The sample in question was CD4+ or CD8+ T cells sorted from blood, obtained in a trial of the OX40 agonist ivuxolimab. The receptors were sampled from an adult with an advanced solid tumor such as melanoma, head and neck, liver or kidney cancer. CDR3s include the opening cysteine and the closing phenylalanine or tryptophan. D genes are given only for firm matches. Size is stated for part of the rows, as once, few or many counts, or as a class when the clone is expanded.

abundance | j_gene | d_gene | v_gene | CDR3nt | CDR3aa
- | TRBJ1-4 | TRBD1 | TRBV5-6 | TGTGCCAGCAGCCCCCGGACAGGGGGCAAGGAAAAACTGTTTTTT | CASSPRTGGKEKLFF
- | TRBJ2-7 | - | TRBV5-1 | TGCGCCAGTCAAACCGACCCCTTAAGCGAGCAGTACTTC | CASQTDPLSEQYF
- | TRBJ2-3 | TRBD1 | TRBV4-3 | TGCGCCAGCAGCCAAGAGGAACCGACGATTAGGGGGCAAGATACGCAGTATTTT | CASSQEEPTIRGQDTQYF
- | TRBJ2-4 | - | TRBV7-2 | TGTGCCAGCAGCTTAGCCAGGTTGGGCAAAAACATTCAGTACTTC | CASSLARLGKNIQYF
- | TRBJ1-5 | TRBD1 | TRBV7-9 | TGTGCCAGCAGCTTAGGGGACAGCACCTATCAGCCCCAGCATTTT | CASSLGDSTYQPQHF
few | TRBJ1-5 | - | TRBV28 | TGTGCCAGCAGTTTATCAGGGTATGATCAGCCCCAGCATTTT | CASSLSGYDQPQHF
- | TRBJ2-2 | TRBD1 | TRBV7-7 | TGTGCCAGCAGCCGGGGACAGGGGAATGCCGGGGAGCTGTTTTTT | CASSRGQGNAGELFF
- | TRBJ2-3 | TRBD2 | TRBV7-9 | TGTGCCAGCAAGCGGGGGGGCCCCGATACGCAGTATTTT | CASKRGGPDTQYF
few | TRBJ2-1 | - | TRBV4-2 | TGTGCCAGCAGCCTTACTTACCCCTCCTACAATGAGCAGTTCTTC | CASSLTYPSYNEQFF
- | TRBJ2-7 | - | TRBV14 | TGTGCCAGCAGCCCCCGACCCGGGTTGGCCTCCTACGAGCAGTACTTC | CASSPRPGLASYEQYF
- | TRBJ1-2 | TRBD1 | TRBV28 | TGTGCCAGCAGTTTACCTGGGACAGGACACATGTATGGCTACACCTTC | CASSLPGTGHMYGYTF
- | TRBJ2-6 | TRBD1 | TRBV19 | TGTGCCAGTAGTATTAGGTTCCGGACAGGTTGGTCTGGGGCCAACGTCCTGACTTTC | CASSIRFRTGWSGANVLTF
- | TRBJ2-3 | - | TRBV19 | TGTGCCAGTAGTATGCGTTCTGGCAGGGTCAGTAGCACAGATACGCAGTATTTT | CASSMRSGRVSSTDTQYF
- | TRBJ1-2 | TRBD1 | TRBV5-5 | TGTGCCAGCAGCTGGTCAGGGGGCGAGGGCTATGGCTACACCTTC | CASSWSGGEGYGYTF
- | TRBJ2-7 | TRBD2 | TRBV10-2 | TGCGCCACGTGGGGTAGCGGGAGGGCCGGGTCAACGGACGAGCAGTACTTC | CATWGSGRAGSTDEQYF
- | TRBJ1-4 | - | TRBV4-1 | TGCGCCAGCAGCCAAGATGGTACGGGGGTAGTTGAAAAACTGTTTTTT | CASSQDGTGVVEKLFF
- | TRBJ2-2 | - | TRBV10-2 | TGCGCCAGCAAATCCGACAGGGAGCTGTTTTTT | CASKSDRELFF
- | TRBJ2-7 | - | TRBV10-2 | TGCGCCACTTCCAGGGATTTGGACTCCTACGAGCAGTACTTC | CATSRDLDSYEQYF
- | TRBJ2-3 | TRBD2 | TRBV5-1 | TGCGCCAGCACGTTAGCGGGAGGACGCACAGATACGCAGTATTTT | CASTLAGGRTDTQYF
- | TRBJ1-5 | TRBD1 | TRBV6-6 | TGTGCCAGCACCGGGACAGGGATCGATCAGCCCCAGCATTTT | CASTGTGIDQPQHF
- | TRBJ1-2 | - | TRBV30 | TGTGCCTGGAGTCGCGACGCCTATGGCTACACCTTC | CAWSRDAYGYTF
- | TRBJ2-5 | - | TRBV6-5 | TGTGCCAGCAGTTTTACCGGGACACCCAAGGAGACCCAGTACTTC | CASSFTGTPKETQYF
- | TRBJ1-5 | - | TRBV10-2 | TGCGCCAGCAATCAGCAGAGCAATCAGCCCCAGCATTTT | CASNQQSNQPQHF
- | TRBJ2-1 | - | TRBV19 | TGTGCCAGTAGTCACGGGAGCTCCTACAATGAGCAGTTCTTC | CASSHGSSYNEQFF
- | TRBJ2-1 | - | TRBV28 | TGTGCCAGCAGTTTACCGCTATTTCACTCCTACAATGAGCAGTTCTTC | CASSLPLFHSYNEQFF
- | TRBJ1-1 | - | TRBV11-2 | TGTGCCAGCAGCTTAGGTGCTAGCCGGGGCGCGGGCACTGAAGCTTTCTTT | CASSLGASRGAGTEAFF
- | TRBJ2-1 | - | TRBV5-4 | TGTGCCAGCAGCTTGGGGGGTGAGCAGTTCTTC | CASSLGGEQFF
- | TRBJ2-5 | - | TRBV5-4 | TGTGCCAGCAGCCAGGGAGGCGGTGAAGAGACCCAGTACTTC | CASSQGGGEETQYF
- | TRBJ1-2 | - | TRBV7-3 | TGTGCCAGCAGCTCAAATAGCGGGACCGGCTACACCTTC | CASSSNSGTGYTF
- | TRBJ2-1 | TRBD2 | TRBV2 | TGTGCCTTATCCGGGACTAGCGGGAGACCCAGCTCCTACAATGAGCAGTTCTTC | CALSGTSGRPSSYNEQFF
- | TRBJ2-7 | - | TRBV9 | TGTGCCAGCAGCGTAGTGGGGAGAGGGAGCGAGCAGTACTTC | CASSVVGRGSEQYF
- | TRBJ2-3 | - | TRBV9 | TGTGCCAGCAGCGTAGTGGAGACAGCAGATACGCAGTATTTT | CASSVVETADTQYF
- | TRBJ1-1 | - | TRBV7-3 | TGTGCCAGCAGACCGGGGGCGGCGAACACTGAAGCTTTCTTT | CASRPGAANTEAFF
few | TRBJ1-5 | - | TRBV9 | TGTGCCAGCAGCCCCCGGGGTTACAATCAGCCCCAGCATTTT | CASSPRGYNQPQHF
- | TRBJ2-7 | - | TRBV28 | TGTGCCAGCAGCCTTGGTTACTCCTACGAGCAGTACTTC | CASSLGYSYEQYF
- | TRBJ2-7 | TRBD2 | TRBV5-1 | TGCGCCAGCAGGGGCGGGGGTCTTTCCTACGAGCAGTACTTC | CASRGGGLSYEQYF
- | TRBJ2-7 | TRBD1 | TRBV11-2 | TGTGCCAGCAGCTCGACAGGGAAATTATACGAGCAGTACTTC | CASSSTGKLYEQYF
- | TRBJ1-5 | - | TRBV18 | TGTGCCAGCTCCCCCGACTGGGGACAGCCCCAGCATTTT | CASSPDWGQPQHF
- | TRBJ2-1 | TRBD2 | TRBV28 | TGTGCCAGCAGTTCCTCCAAGACGGGGGGGCAGTTCTTC | CASSSSKTGGQFF
- | TRBJ1-2 | - | TRBV28 | TGTGCCAGCAGTTTATTCGGACAGCACTATGGCTACACCTTC | CASSLFGQHYGYTF
- | TRBJ2-3 | TRBD2 | TRBV10-3 | TGTGCCATCAGTGAGACGGCTAGCGGGGGTTCGGATACGCAGTATTTT | CAISETASGGSDTQYF
- | TRBJ2-3 | - | TRBV19 | TGTGCCAGTAGGGAGGGGACCCTGCGAGATACGCAGTATTTT | CASREGTLRDTQYF
- | TRBJ1-1 | - | TRBV7-2 | TGTGCCAGCAGCCCAACAGGGACAACGAACACTGAAGCTTTCTTT | CASSPTGTTNTEAFF
- | TRBJ1-4 | - | TRBV28 | TGTGCCAGCAGTTTAGACAGAGTCCGCCGGGAACTGTTTTTT | CASSLDRVRRELFF
- | TRBJ2-7 | - | TRBV10-1 | TGCGCCAGCAGTGAAAAAGTGGGCGAGCAGTACTTC | CASSEKVGEQYF
- | TRBJ1-3 | TRBD1 | TRBV6-1 | TGTGCCAGCAGGGGGGGACAGAGCTCTGGAAACACCATATATTTT | CASRGGQSSGNTIYF
- | TRBJ2-3 | - | TRBV2 | TGTGCCAGCAGCGAGGGAGGCGATACGCAGTATTTT | CASSEGGDTQYF
- | TRBJ1-4 | - | TRBV5-8 | TGTGCCAGCAGCTTAGGGGACCCCGGTAATGAAAAACTGTTTTTT | CASSLGDPGNEKLFF
- | TRBJ1-1 | - | TRBV4-3 | TGCGCCAGCAGCCAAGCTCCAGGGTTCAGGGTTGGGAAGGCTTTCTTT | CASSQAPGFRVGKAFF
few | TRBJ1-2 | - | TRBV9 | TGTGCCAGCAGCGGAGGGCGCTTCACCTTC | CASSGGRFTF
- | TRBJ2-3 | - | TRBV5-6 | TGTGCCAGCAGCTTTAGATTTTCTCGAGGCACAGATACGCAGTATTTT | CASSFRFSRGTDTQYF
- | TRBJ1-5 | TRBD1 | TRBV19 | TGTGCCAGTAGTATTACAGGGGACGATCAGCCCCAGCATTTT | CASSITGDDQPQHF
- | TRBJ2-7 | - | TRBV9 | TGTGCCAGCAGCGTAGAACAGGCCCTAAACGAGCAGTACTTC | CASSVEQALNEQYF
- | TRBJ2-3 | TRBD2 | TRBV5-4 | TGTGCCAGCAGCTTGGTGGCGGGGGGGATTAATACGCAGTATTTT | CASSLVAGGINTQYF
- | TRBJ2-4 | - | TRBV27 | TGTGCCAGCAAGGACTTTCAAAGATCGGACATTCAGTACTTC | CASKDFQRSDIQYF
- | TRBJ2-1 | TRBD2 | TRBV11-3 | TGTGCCAGCAGCCCCACTAGCGGGGGCTGGGATGAGCAGTTCTTC | CASSPTSGGWDEQFF
few | TRBJ1-6 | - | TRBV6-1 | TGTGCCAGCAGTGAAGATTCTTATTCACCCCTCCACTTT | CASSEDSYSPLHF
- | TRBJ2-7 | TRBD1 | TRBV6-5 | TGTGCCAGCAGTTACTCGAGACAGGGGGGCTACGAGCAGTACTTC | CASSYSRQGGYEQYF
- | TRBJ1-5 | TRBD1 | TRBV19 | TGTGCCAGTAGTATAGCCGGACAGGGGGCAAATAGCAATCAGCCCCAGCATTTT | CASSIAGQGANSNQPQHF
- | TRBJ1-2 | TRBD1 | TRBV4-3 | TGCGCCAGCAGCCGGACAACAGGGGGATCTTATGGCTACACCTTC | CASSRTTGGSYGYTF